Shown below are 16 T cell receptor beta chains from a single sample sequenced in a study of OX40 agonist ivuxolimab in advanced cancers. Libraries were prepared by immunoSEQ multiplex PCR; TCRdb keeps only in-frame clonotypes and omits some of them. The table includes fewer than 80,000 clones, approximately 86% detected once. Sample: CD4+ or CD8+ T cells sorted from blood, taken in a trial of the OX40 agonist ivuxolimab. Every receptor here comes from an adult with an advanced solid tumor such as melanoma, head and neck, liver or kidney cancer.

This chain uses TRBV4-3 with TRBJ2-6; the D gene is possibly TRBD1 (5 bases). CDR3 length: 16 amino acids. Trimming cost V 2 bases and J 3 bases, with 11 bases left between them. The germline CDR1 and CDR2 sequences are LGHNA and YSLEER. CDR3 coding DNA: TGCGCCAGCAGCCAAACCCAGGGCTATGGGGCCAACGTCCTGACTTTC. It encodes CASSQTQGYGANVLTF.

J is TRBJ2-5 and V is TRBV15; 10 bases line up with TRBD1. The CDR3 runs to 15 residues. V shed 0 bases and J 4 bases; nucleotides not matched to a gene: 2. From germline, CDR1 is LNHNV and CDR2 YYDKDF (reference sequence). CDR3 residues: CATSRETGGRETQYF. CDR3 in DNA: TGTGCCACCAGCAGAGAGACAGGGGGCCGAGAGACCCAGTACTTC.

This clone was observed a single time. V gene TRBV7-3 combines with J gene TRBJ2-1, with a tentative D call TRBD2 (7 bases). Trimming took 7 bases from V and 2 from J, leaving 18 bases between them. From germline, CDR1 is SGHTA and CDR2 FQGTGA. The length of the CDR3 is 16 residues. The CDR3 DNA reads as TGTGCCAGCACCCAGGTCGGGGGGCGCACCTACAATGAGCAGTTCTTC. Encoded protein: CASTQVGGRTYNEQFF.

The rearrangement links TRBV30 to TRBJ2-7, with 8 nucleotides matching TRBD1. CDR3 size: 15 residues. The V and J ends lost 0 bases and 3 bases, in that order; junction bases with no gene match: 7. From germline, CDR1 is GTSNPN and CDR2 SVGIG (reference sequence). Here the CDR3 DNA reads TGTGCCTGGAGTGTCTCCGGGACAGGTCGCTACGAGCAGTACTTC. Translated: CAWSVSGTGRYEQYF.

This clone appeared once. The J gene is TRBJ2-5, the V gene TRBV7-7; possible D gene TRBD1, 5 bases. The V gene's germline CDR1 is SSHAT and CDR2 FNYEAQ (reference sequence). Deletions cut 5 bases from V and 5 bases from J, with 15 bases between. The CDR3 is made up of 14 amino acids. The CDR3 DNA reads TGTGCCAGCAGCACAGGACCGATCTCGGAGACCCAGTACTTC. This encodes CASSTGPISETQYF.

The gene calls are TRBV5-1 and TRBJ2-7; weak D call: TRBD2 (7 bases). Germline CDR1 and CDR2: SGHRS and YFSETQ. The CDR3 sequence is 17 residues long. Trimming cost V 5 bases and J 0 bases, with 21 bases left between them. CDR3 loop: CASRRGASGIPSYEQYF. CDR3 nucleotide sequence: TGCGCCAGCAGGAGGGGGGCCAGCGGGATCCCCTCCTACGAGCAGTACTTC.

Note on this clone: The limits of the CDR3 on the DNA are not certain, so only TCRdb's listed CDR3 is given. This CDR3 reads CAWSVGVGQGSVF. The chain has TRBV30 and TRBJ2-1; the table's TRBD1 call for D was not verified on the DNA. The length of the CDR3 is 13 amino acids, counting both ends. The germline gives CDR1 GTSNPN, CDR2 SVGIG (reference sequence).

The V call is TRBV29-1, the J call TRBJ2-1; 10 bases are a match to TRBD2. The trim removed 4 bases at V and 8 bases at J, leaving 14 bases unmatched. The CDR3 loop spans 16 amino acids. CDR1 is SQVTM, CDR2 ANQGSEA, per germline. The DNA of the CDR3 is TGCAGCGTTGTCCGAGGGGTTACTAGCGGGGCTTATGAGCAGTTCTTC. Amino acids: CSVVRGVTSGAYEQFF.

This clone came up a few times. The chain links TRBV7-9 to TRBJ2-1; TRBD1 might be the D (7 bases). V lost 5 bases and J 10 bases, leaving 21 bases between the germline ends. The V gene's germline CDR1 is SEHNR and CDR2 FQNEAQ (reference sequence). The CDR3 totals 15 residues. CDR3 protein: CASSLSVGGGREQFF. The CDR3 DNA is TGTGCCAGCAGCCTCTCCGTTGGAGGGGGCCGGGAGCAGTTCTTC.

The rearrangement uses TRBV4-1 and TRBJ2-5; D is ambiguous. The CDR3 has 14 amino acids. The germline V gene encodes CDR1 MGHRA and CDR2 YSYEKL. V dropped 1 base and J dropped 1 base, with 7 bases sitting between them. This CDR3 is CASSQAVFQETQYF. The CDR3 nucleotides read TGCGCCAGCAGCCAAGCTGTGTTCCAAGAGACCCAGTACTTC.

The CDR3 DNA is TGTGCCAGCAGTTTATATGGAGGGGGGATCGCTGAAGCTTTCTTT. Protein sequence: CASSLYGGGIAEAFF. V gene TRBV27 combines with J gene TRBJ1-1; D possibly corresponds to TRBD1 (6 bases). Germline loops: CDR1 MNHEY, CDR2 SMNVEV (reference sequence). CDR3 length equals 15 residues. Between the trimmed V and J ends, which lost 1 base and 6 bases, there was a span of 15 bases.

V usage is TRBV28 and J usage is TRBJ1-4; D unresolved. The V and J ends lost 3 bases and 3 bases respectively, with 17 bases between them. This CDR3 is built from 17 residues. CDR1 and CDR2 (germline): MDHEN, SYDVKM. CDR3 residues: CASSFAGVGLSNEKLFF. The CDR3 DNA reads TGTGCCAGCAGTTTTGCTGGCGTAGGGCTGTCTAATGAAAAACTGTTTTTT. Complete variable domain (other parts from reference TRBV28 and TRBJ1-4): DVKVTQSSRYLVKRTGEKVFLECVQDMDHENMFWYRQDPGLGLRLIYFSYDVKMKEKGDIPEGYSVSREKKERFSLILESASTNQTSMYLCASSFAGVGLSNEKLFFGSGTQLSVL.

The CDR3 reads CASSYWTDSNYGYTF. The CDR3 nucleotides are TGTGCCAGCAGTTATTGGACAGACTCTAACTATGGCTACACCTTC. V and J are TRBV6-6 and TRBJ1-2; possibly TRBD1 for D (6 bases). V dropped 3 bases and J dropped 0 bases, with 11 bases sitting between them. The CDR3 is 15 residues long. The germline CDR1 and CDR2 sequences are MNHNY and SVGAGI (reference sequence).

This clone came up a few times. The genes are TRBV18 and TRBJ1-1, with D perhaps matching TRBD1 (5 bases). V gave up 3 bases and J gave up 4 bases, with 15 bases separating them. Germline loops: CDR1 KGHSH, CDR2 LQKENI. The CDR3 covers 15 residues. CDR3 nucleotide sequence: TGTGCCAGCTCACCGGAGGGGATGGGGGGCACTGAAGCTTTCTTT. This translates into CASSPEGMGGTEAFF.

The V call is TRBV6-5, the J call TRBJ1-4, with TRBD1 as a possible D gene (5 bases). Trimming left V 8 bases short and J 2 bases short, with 6 bases between. Germline CDR1 and CDR2: MNHEY and SVGAGI. The CDR3 spans 12 residues. DNA for the CDR3: TGTGCCAGCCGGGGGACTAATGAAAAACTGTTTTTT. Translated: CASRGTNEKLFF.

The chain combines TRBV9 with TRBJ2-7, with TRBD2 identical over 8 bases. V trimming: 7 bases; J trimming: 2 bases; junction bases outside the gene matches: 8. From germline, CDR1 is SGDLS and CDR2 YYNGEE. This CDR3 is 14 amino acids long. This chain's CDR3 is CASGTGRAPYEQYF. CDR3 in DNA: TGTGCCAGCGGTACCGGGAGGGCCCCCTACGAGCAGTACTTC.